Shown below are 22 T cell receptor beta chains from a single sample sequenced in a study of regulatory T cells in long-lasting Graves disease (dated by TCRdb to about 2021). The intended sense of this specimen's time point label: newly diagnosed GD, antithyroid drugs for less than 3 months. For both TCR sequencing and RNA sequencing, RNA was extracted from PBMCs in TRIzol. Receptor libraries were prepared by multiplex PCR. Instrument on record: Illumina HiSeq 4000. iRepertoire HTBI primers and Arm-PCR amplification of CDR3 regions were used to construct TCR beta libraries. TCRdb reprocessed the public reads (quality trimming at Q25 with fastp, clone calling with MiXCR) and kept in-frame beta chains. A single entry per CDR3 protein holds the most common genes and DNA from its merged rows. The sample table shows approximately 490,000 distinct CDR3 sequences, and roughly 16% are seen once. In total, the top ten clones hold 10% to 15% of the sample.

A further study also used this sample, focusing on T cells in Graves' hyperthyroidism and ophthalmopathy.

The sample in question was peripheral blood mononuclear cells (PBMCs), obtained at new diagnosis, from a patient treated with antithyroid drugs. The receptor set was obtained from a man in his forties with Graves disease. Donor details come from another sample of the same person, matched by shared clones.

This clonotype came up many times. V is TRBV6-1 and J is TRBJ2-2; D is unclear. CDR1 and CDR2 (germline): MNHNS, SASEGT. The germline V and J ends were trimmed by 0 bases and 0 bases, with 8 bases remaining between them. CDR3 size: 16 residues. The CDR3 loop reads CASSEAGLTNTGELFF. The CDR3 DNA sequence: TGTGCCAGCAGTGAAGCCGGCCTTACGAACACCGGGGAGCTGTTTTTT.

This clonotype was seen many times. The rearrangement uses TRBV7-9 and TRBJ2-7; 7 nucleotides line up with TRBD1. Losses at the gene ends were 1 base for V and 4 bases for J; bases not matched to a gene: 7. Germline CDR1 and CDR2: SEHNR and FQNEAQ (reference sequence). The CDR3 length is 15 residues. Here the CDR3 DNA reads TGTGCCAGCAGCTTAGGGCGGACAGGCTGGTACGAGCAGTACTTC. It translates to CASSLGRTGWYEQYF.

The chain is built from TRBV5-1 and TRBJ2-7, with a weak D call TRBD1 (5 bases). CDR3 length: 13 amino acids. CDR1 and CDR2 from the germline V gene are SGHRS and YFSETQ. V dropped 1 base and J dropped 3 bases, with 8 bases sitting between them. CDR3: CASSLSRDYEQYF. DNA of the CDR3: TGCGCCAGCAGCTTGAGCAGGGACTACGAGCAGTACTTC.

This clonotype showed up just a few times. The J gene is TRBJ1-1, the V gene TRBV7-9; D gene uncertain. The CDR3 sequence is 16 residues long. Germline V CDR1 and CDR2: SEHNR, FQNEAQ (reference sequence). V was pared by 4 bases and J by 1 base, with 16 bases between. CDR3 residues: CASSYPPALKNTEAFF. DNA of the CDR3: TGTGCCAGCAGCTACCCCCCGGCACTAAAGAACACTGAAGCTTTCTTT.

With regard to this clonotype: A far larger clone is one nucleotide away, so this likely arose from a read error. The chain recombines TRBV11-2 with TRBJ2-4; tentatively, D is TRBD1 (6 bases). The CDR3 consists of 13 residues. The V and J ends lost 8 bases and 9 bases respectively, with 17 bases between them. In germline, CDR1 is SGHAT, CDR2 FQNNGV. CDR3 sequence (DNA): TGTGCCAGCGGCACGAATCGACAGGCCATTCAGTACTTC. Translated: CASGTNRQAIQYF.

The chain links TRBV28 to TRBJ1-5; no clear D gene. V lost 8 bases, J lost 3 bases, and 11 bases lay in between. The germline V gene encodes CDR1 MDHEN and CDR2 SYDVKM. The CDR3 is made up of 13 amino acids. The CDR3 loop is CASRSDLNQPQHF. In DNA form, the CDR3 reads TGTGCCAGCCGCTCGGACCTCAATCAGCCCCAGCATTTT.

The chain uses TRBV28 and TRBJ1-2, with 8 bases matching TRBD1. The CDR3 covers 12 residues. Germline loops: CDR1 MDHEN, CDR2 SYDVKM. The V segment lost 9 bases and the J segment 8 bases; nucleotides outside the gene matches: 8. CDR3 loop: CASTDRAVGYTF. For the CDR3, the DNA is TGTGCCAGTACGGACAGGGCGGTAGGCTACACCTTC.

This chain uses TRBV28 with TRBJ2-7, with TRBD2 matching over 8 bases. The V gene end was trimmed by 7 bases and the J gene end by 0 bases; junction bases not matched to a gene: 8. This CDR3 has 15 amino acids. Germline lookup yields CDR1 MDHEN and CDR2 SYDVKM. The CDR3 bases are TGTGCCAGCACCCCCCGGAGCGGGAGCTCCTACGAGCAGTACTTC. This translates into CASTPRSGSSYEQYF.

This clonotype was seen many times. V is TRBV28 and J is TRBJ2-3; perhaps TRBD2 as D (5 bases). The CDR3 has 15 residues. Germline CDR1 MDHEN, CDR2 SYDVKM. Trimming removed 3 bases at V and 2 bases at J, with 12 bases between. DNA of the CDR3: TGTGCCAGCAGTTTTGGCAGAGGACTCACAGATACGCAGTATTTT. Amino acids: CASSFGRGLTDTQYF.

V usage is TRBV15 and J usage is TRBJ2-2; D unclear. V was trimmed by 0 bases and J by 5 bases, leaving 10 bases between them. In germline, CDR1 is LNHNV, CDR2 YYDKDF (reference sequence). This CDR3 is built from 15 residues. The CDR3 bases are TGTGCCACCAGCAGAGAGCGGATCGAAACCGGGGAGCTGTTTTTT. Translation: CATSRERIETGELFF.

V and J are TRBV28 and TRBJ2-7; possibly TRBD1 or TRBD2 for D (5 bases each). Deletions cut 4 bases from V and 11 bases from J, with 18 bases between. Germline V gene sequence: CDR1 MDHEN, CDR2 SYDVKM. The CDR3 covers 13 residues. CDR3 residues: CASSSPAEGQKYF. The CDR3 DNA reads TGTGCCAGCAGTTCCCCCGCCGAGGGGCAAAAGTACTTC. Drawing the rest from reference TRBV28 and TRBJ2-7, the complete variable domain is DVKVTQSSRYLVKRTGEKVFLECVQDMDHENMFWYRQDPGLGLRLIYFSYDVKMKEKGDIPEGYSVSREKKERFSLILESASTNQTSMYLCASSSPAEGQKYFGPGTRLTVT.

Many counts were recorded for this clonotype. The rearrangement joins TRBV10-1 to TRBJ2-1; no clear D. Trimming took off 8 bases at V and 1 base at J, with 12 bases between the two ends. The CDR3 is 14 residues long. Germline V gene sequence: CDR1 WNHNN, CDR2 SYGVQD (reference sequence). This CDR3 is CASRTASSYNEQFF. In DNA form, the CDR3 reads TGCGCCAGCCGGACGGCCTCTTCCTACAATGAGCAGTTCTTC.

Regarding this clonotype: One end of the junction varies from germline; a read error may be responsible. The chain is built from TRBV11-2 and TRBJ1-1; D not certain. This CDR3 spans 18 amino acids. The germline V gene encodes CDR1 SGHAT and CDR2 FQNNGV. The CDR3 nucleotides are TGCGCCAGCAGCCAAGATCCTATGTCGAGAGTGGTGAACACTGAAGCTTTCTTT. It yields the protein CASSQDPMSRVVNTEAFF.

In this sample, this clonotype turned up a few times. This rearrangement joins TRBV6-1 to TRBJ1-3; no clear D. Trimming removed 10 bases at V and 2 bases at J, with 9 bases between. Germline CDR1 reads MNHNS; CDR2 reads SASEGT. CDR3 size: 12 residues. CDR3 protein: CAIGGTGNTIYF. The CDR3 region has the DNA TGTGCCATTGGTGGGACTGGAAACACCATATATTTT.

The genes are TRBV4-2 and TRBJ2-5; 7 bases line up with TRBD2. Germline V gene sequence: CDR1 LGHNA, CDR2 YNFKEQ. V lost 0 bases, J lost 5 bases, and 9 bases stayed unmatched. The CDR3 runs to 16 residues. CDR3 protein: CASSQDPGGGPETQYF. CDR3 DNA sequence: TGTGCCAGCAGCCAAGATCCTGGGGGAGGGCCGGAGACCCAGTACTTC.

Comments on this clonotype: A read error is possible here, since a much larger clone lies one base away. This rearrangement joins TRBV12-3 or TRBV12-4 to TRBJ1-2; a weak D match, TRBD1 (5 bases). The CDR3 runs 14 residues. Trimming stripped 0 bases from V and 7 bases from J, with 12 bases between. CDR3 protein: CASSLAAGGAGYTF. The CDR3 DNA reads TGTGCCAGCAGTTTAGCGGCAGGAGGGGCTGGCTACACCTTC.

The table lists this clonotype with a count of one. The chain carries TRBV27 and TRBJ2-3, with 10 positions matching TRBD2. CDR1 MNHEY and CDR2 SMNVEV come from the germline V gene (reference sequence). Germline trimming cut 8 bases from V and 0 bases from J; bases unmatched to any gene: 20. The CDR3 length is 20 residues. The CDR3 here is CASVRRASGSMGASTDTQYF. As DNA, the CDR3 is TGTGCCAGCGTTAGGCGGGCTAGCGGGAGTATGGGGGCTAGCACAGATACGCAGTATTTT.

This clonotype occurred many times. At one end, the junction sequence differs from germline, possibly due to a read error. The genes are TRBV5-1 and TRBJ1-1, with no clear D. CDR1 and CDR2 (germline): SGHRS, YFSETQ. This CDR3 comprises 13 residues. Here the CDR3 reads CASSLGSNTGAFF. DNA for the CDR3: TGCGCCAGCAGCTTGGGATCGAACACTGGAGCTTTCTTT.

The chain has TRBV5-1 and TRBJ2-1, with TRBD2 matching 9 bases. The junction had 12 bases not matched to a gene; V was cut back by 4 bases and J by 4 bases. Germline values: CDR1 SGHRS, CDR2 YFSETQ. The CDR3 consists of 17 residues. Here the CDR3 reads CASSPEAGTSSYNEQFF. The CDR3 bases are TGCGCCAGCAGCCCCGAAGCGGGGACTAGCAGTTACAATGAGCAGTTCTTC. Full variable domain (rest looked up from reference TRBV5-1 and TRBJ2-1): KAGVTQTPRYLIKTRGQQVTLSCSPISGHRSVSWYQQTPGQGLQFLFEYFSETQRNKGNFPGRFSGRQFSNSRSEMNVSTLELGDSALYLCASSPEAGTSSYNEQFFGPGTRLTVL.

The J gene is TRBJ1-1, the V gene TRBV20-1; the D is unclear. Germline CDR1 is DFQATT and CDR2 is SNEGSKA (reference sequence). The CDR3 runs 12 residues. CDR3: CSPGQDNTEAFF. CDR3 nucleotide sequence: TGCAGCCCGGGTCAGGACAACACTGAAGCTTTCTTT.

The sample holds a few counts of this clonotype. CDR3 protein: CATKPGGREKLFF. CDR3 nucleotides: TGTGCCACCAAACCGGGAGGGAGGGAAAAACTGTTTTTT. The chain uses TRBV28 and TRBJ1-4; D unclear. The germline V gene has CDR1 MDHEN and CDR2 SYDVKM. CDR3 length equals 13 residues. V dropped 10 bases and J dropped 8 bases, with 17 bases sitting between them.

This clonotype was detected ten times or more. The CDR3 DNA reads TGTGCCAGCACGGCGGGTTGGACCGGGGAGCTGTTTTTT. This gives the protein CASTAGWTGELFF. The genes are TRBV7-9 and TRBJ2-2, with a tentative D call TRBD2 (5 bases). V lost 7 bases to trimming and J lost 5 bases, with 11 bases between them. Germline-derived CDR1 and CDR2 are SEHNR and FQNEAQ (reference sequence). This CDR3 comprises 13 residues.